What follows are 30 T cell receptor beta chains derived from one specimen sequenced in a study of T cell changes during pregnancy in multiple sclerosis. The repertoire was sequenced with immunoSEQ multiplex PCR; TCRdb's copy has only in-frame clones and lacks some. The sample lists 40,000 to 60,000 clones, roughly 90% occurring once. The starting material was peripheral blood, obtained in the first trimester of pregnancy. The receptors were gathered from a female donor in good health, enrolled as a control in a pregnancy study.

This chain connects TRBV6-4 to TRBJ1-5, with 10 bases lining up with TRBD1. Germline CDR1 reads MRHNA; CDR2 reads SNTAGT. This CDR3 spans 15 amino acids. J lost 2 bases, V lost 5 bases, and 3 bases had no gene match. The CDR3 here is CASSTGTGGNQPQHF. The DNA of the CDR3 is TGTGCCAGCAGTACCGGGACAGGGGGCAATCAGCCCCAGCATTTT.

CDR3 region: CASSRGPNTIYF. The CDR3 DNA follows: TGTGCCAGCAGTAGGGGCCCCAACACCATATATTTT. The rearrangement joins TRBV28 to TRBJ1-3, with D possibly matching TRBD1 (5 bases). This CDR3 contains 12 residues. Trimming left V 5 bases short and J 7 bases short, with 9 bases between. In germline, CDR1 is MDHEN, CDR2 SYDVKM.

V is TRBV4-3 and J is TRBJ2-1; 10 bases map to TRBD2. The germline V gene has CDR1 LGHNA and CDR2 YSLEER. The V segment lost 0 bases and the J segment 6 bases; nucleotides outside the gene matches: 5. The CDR3 runs to 16 residues. The CDR3 DNA follows: TGCGCCAGCAGCCAAGATGGGCTAGCGGGAGTCAATGAGCAGTTCTTC. Its translation: CASSQDGLAGVNEQFF.

This clone appeared a single time. This chain links TRBV7-6 with TRBJ2-1; maybe TRBD2 (5 bases). The CDR3 sequence is 16 residues long. Trimming took off 1 base at V and 4 bases at J, with 14 bases between the two ends. Germline CDR1 is SGHVS and CDR2 is FNYEAQ. The CDR3 is CASSLDVGNGYNEQFF. Written as DNA, the CDR3 is TGTGCCAGCAGCTTAGATGTCGGGAACGGGTACAATGAGCAGTTCTTC. Full variable domain (outside the CDR3, taken from reference TRBV7-6 and TRBJ2-1): GAGVSQSPRYKVTKRGQDVALRCDPISGHVSLYWYRQALGQGPEFLTYFNYEAQQDKSGLPNDRFSAERPEGSISTLTIQRTEQRDSAMYRCASSLDVGNGYNEQFFGPGTRLTVL.

The gene calls are TRBV2 and TRBJ2-2; 7 positions agree with TRBD1. CDR1 SNHLY and CDR2 FYNNEI come from the germline V gene. Trimming at V came to 5 bases and at J to 7 bases, leaving 10 bases not matched to a gene. This CDR3 region has 15 residues. CDR3 protein: CASSFLRQGDGELFF. CDR3 in DNA: TGTGCCAGCAGTTTTCTTCGACAGGGTGACGGGGAGCTGTTTTTT. Supplemented by reference TRBV2 and TRBJ2-2, the full variable domain reads EPEVTQTPSHQVTQMGQEVILRCVPISNHLYFYWYRQILGQKVEFLVSFYNNEISEKSEIFDDQFSVERPDGSNFTLKIRSTKLEDSAMYFCASSFLRQGDGELFFGEGSRLTVL.

This chain connects TRBV7-9 to TRBJ2-1; 11 bases agree with TRBD2. CDR1 SEHNR and CDR2 FQNEAQ come from the germline V gene (reference sequence). The CDR3 covers 15 residues. V shed 1 base, J shed 6 bases, and the junction held 2 bases outside the gene matches. The CDR3 DNA sequence: TGTGCCAGCAGCTTAGGACTAGCGGGGTCCAATGAGCAGTTCTTC. Translation gives CASSLGLAGSNEQFF.

The table lists this clone with a count of one. The J gene is TRBJ1-5, the V gene TRBV5-6, with 7 nucleotides matching TRBD1. The CDR3 runs 15 residues. Germline V gene lookup returns CDR1 SGHDT and CDR2 YYEEEE. V trimming: 4 bases; J trimming: 3 bases; junction bases outside the gene matches: 7. The CDR3 protein is CASSETGSPNQPQHF. As DNA, the CDR3 is TGTGCCAGCAGCGAGACAGGGTCCCCCAATCAGCCCCAGCATTTT.

The chain recombines TRBV5-4 with TRBJ2-3; tentative D call: TRBD2 (5 bases). CDR1 is SGHNT and CDR2 is YYREEE in the germline V gene (reference sequence). Between the trimmed V and J ends, which lost 4 bases and 15 bases, there was a span of 21 bases. The CDR3 covers 13 residues. The CDR3 DNA reads as TGTGCCAGCAGCACTCAAGAGTCGAGGGTAGGCTATTTT. Its protein product is CASSTQESRVGYF.

In its sample, this clone was seen a few times. Other DNA sequences in this sample translate to the same CDR3. The chain links TRBV19 to TRBJ1-1; TRBD1 is a possible D gene (5 bases). The ends were cut back, 3 bases at V and 1 base at J, with 6 bases in the middle. Germline V gene data show CDR1 as LNHDA and CDR2 as SQIVND (reference sequence). CDR3 length: 13 residues. Written as DNA, the CDR3 is TGTGCCAGTAGTATTCAGGGGAACACTGAAGCTTTCTTT. Translating it yields CASSIQGNTEAFF.

The V gene is TRBV9, the J gene TRBJ1-2, with a tentative D call TRBD1 (5 bases). Germline V lookup: CDR1 SGDLS, CDR2 YYNGEE. The CDR3 extends over 13 amino acids. V lost 0 bases and J lost 6, with 9 bases in between. CDR3 DNA sequence: TGTGCCAGCAGCGTAGCTACGGGGGATGGCTACACCTTC. Translation gives CASSVATGDGYTF.

The genes are TRBV28 and TRBJ2-5; 9 bases are a match to TRBD2. CDR1 and CDR2 from the germline V gene are MDHEN and SYDVKM. The V gene end was trimmed by 5 bases and the J gene end by 7 bases; junction bases not matched to a gene: 8. There are 14 residues in the CDR3. CDR3 residues: CASSPLSGSATQYF. The CDR3 DNA reads TGTGCCAGCAGTCCACTTAGCGGGAGCGCGACCCAGTACTTC.

V usage is TRBV4-3 and J usage is TRBJ2-7, with 8 bases fitting TRBD2. Germline trimming cut 4 bases from V and 3 bases from J; bases unmatched to any gene: 5. CDR1 and CDR2 (germline): LGHNA, YSLEER. This CDR3 is 14 amino acids long. CDR3 bases: TGCGCCAGCAGCCGGGGACTAGTGAACTACGAGCAGTACTTC. As protein: CASSRGLVNYEQYF.

The gene calls are TRBV4-2 and TRBJ2-2, with 9 bases aligning to TRBD2. CDR1 and CDR2 from the germline V gene are LGHNA and YNFKEQ. CDR3 length: 17 residues. After removal of 0 bases from V and 6 bases from J, the junction contained 8 bases not matched to a gene. CDR3 nucleotide sequence: TGTGCCAGCAGCCAAGAGCCTGCGGGAGGGGCCGCCGGGGAGCTGTTTTTT. It specifies CASSQEPAGGAAGELFF.

This chain uses TRBV6-5 with TRBJ2-5; D might be TRBD1 (5 bases). This CDR3 has 12 amino acids. Germline V CDR1 and CDR2: MNHEY, SVGAGI. V shed 4 bases and J shed 4 bases, with 7 bases lying between them. The CDR3 DNA sequence: TGTGCCAGCAGTTCGCAGGGAGAGACCCAGTACTTC. It specifies CASSSQGETQYF.

A single count supports this clone. The chain has TRBV7-2 and TRBJ1-3, with 7 bases that match TRBD1. The CDR3 sequence is 14 residues long. CDR1 and CDR2 (germline): SGHTA, FQGNSA. V lost 3 bases and J lost 4; bases outside the gene matches: 3. The CDR3 spells CASSFSGGGNTIYF. The DNA of the CDR3 is TGTGCCAGCAGCTTCTCAGGGGGAGGAAACACCATATATTTT.

This clone was recorded only once. The rearrangement joins TRBV25-1 to TRBJ2-7; a possible D gene is TRBD1 (6 bases). Germline CDR1 is MGHDK and CDR2 is SYGVNS. The CDR3 runs to 13 residues. V was cut by 7 bases and J by 3 bases, with 13 bases left in between. DNA for the CDR3: TGTGCCAGCACGGGGCAGGGGAGCTACGAGCAGTACTTC. It codes for CASTGQGSYEQYF.

The V and J genes are TRBV11-2 and TRBJ2-3; 8 bases are shared with TRBD2. V dropped 4 bases and J dropped 5; count of bases not matched to a gene: 11. CDR3 length: 16 amino acids. CDR1 is SGHAT and CDR2 is FQNNGV in the germline V gene. CDR3 amino acids: CASSSPSGGAQDTQYF. Here the CDR3 DNA reads TGTGCCAGCAGCTCTCCCTCGGGGGGGGCACAAGATACGCAGTATTTT.

The chain carries TRBV5-8 and TRBJ1-1; D remains ambiguous. V was clipped by 4 bases and J by 0 bases, with 7 bases between them. Germline V gene data show CDR1 as SGHTS and CDR2 as YDEGEE. This CDR3 is 13 amino acids long. The DNA for the CDR3 is TGTGCCAGCAGCCTACTCTTGAACACTGAAGCTTTCTTT. This sequence encodes CASSLLLNTEAFF. The complete variable domain, with remaining parts taken from reference TRBV5-8 and TRBJ1-1, reads EAGVTQSPTHLIKTRGQQATLRCSPISGHTSVYWYQQALGLGLQFLLWYDEGEERNRGNFPPRFSGRQFPNYSSELNVNALELEDSALYLCASSLLLNTEAFFGQGTRLTVV.

The chain couples TRBV9 to TRBJ1-2; TRBD1 might be the D (5 bases). This CDR3 has 15 amino acids. V was shortened by 3 bases and J by 2 bases, with 14 bases between the two germline ends. Germline V gene lookup returns CDR1 SGDLS and CDR2 YYNGEE. Here the CDR3 DNA reads TGTGCCAGCAGCGAACGCGGACAAGCCAACTATGGCTACACCTTC. Residues: CASSERGQANYGYTF.

The chain links TRBV19 to TRBJ1-5, with 9 bases identical to TRBD1. The CDR3 extends over 15 amino acids. J gave up 7 bases and V 5 bases, and 9 bases lay outside the gene matches. Germline V gene lookup returns CDR1 LNHDA and CDR2 SQIVND (reference sequence). The CDR3 DNA reads as TGTGCCAGTAGTTCATGGGACAGGGCGGGACAGCCCCAGCATTTT. Amino acids: CASSSWDRAGQPQHF.

The rearrangement uses TRBV7-9 and TRBJ2-5, with a possible D match to TRBD2 (5 bases). The V end lost 5 bases, the J end lost 4 bases, and 20 bases lay between the germline ends. Germline loops: CDR1 SEHNR, CDR2 FQNEAQ (reference sequence). The CDR3 runs to 16 residues. DNA of the CDR3: TGTGCCAGCAGCCCCAACGGGGTTGAGTGGGGAGAGACCCAGTACTTC. Amino acids: CASSPNGVEWGETQYF. Full variable domain (rest looked up from reference TRBV7-9 and TRBJ2-5): DTGVSQNPRHKITKRGQNVTFRCDPISEHNRLYWYRQTLGQGPEFLTYFQNEAQLEKSRLLSDRFSAERPKGSFSTLEIQRTEQGDSAMYLCASSPNGVEWGETQYFGPGTRLLVL.

This clone was seen more than once but under ten times. The chain carries TRBV19 and TRBJ1-1; 9 nucleotides match TRBD1. CDR1 LNHDA and CDR2 SQIVND come from the germline V gene (reference sequence). The CDR3 contains 14 residues. Trimming at V came to 5 bases and at J to 5 bases, leaving 6 bases not matched to a gene. The CDR3: CASSVTGGGTEAFF. CDR3 DNA: TGTGCCAGTAGTGTGACAGGGGGTGGAACTGAAGCTTTCTTT.

The chain joins TRBV27 to TRBJ2-7, with TRBD1 as a possible D gene (9 bases). Germline values: CDR1 MNHEY, CDR2 SMNVEV (reference sequence). V was clipped by 7 bases and J by 1 base, with 17 bases between them. There are 15 residues in the CDR3. The CDR3 loop is CASTPGGTGSYEQYF. The CDR3 DNA reads TGTGCCAGCACCCCGGGGGGGACAGGGTCCTACGAGCAGTACTTC.

The chain recombines TRBV2 with TRBJ2-6; the match to TRBD1 covers 11 bases. The length of the CDR3 is 19 residues. J lost 0 bases, V lost 3 bases, and 7 bases had no gene match. Germline V gene lookup returns CDR1 SNHLY and CDR2 FYNNEI. The CDR3 nucleotides read TGTGCCAGCAGTGACTTTGTCGGGACAGGGGGCTCTGGGGCCAACGTCCTGACTTTC. The encoded protein is CASSDFVGTGGSGANVLTF.

This clone was seen a single time. This rearrangement joins TRBV27 to TRBJ2-1, with 11 bases lining up with TRBD2. CDR3 size: 15 residues. The junction had 7 bases not matched to a gene; V was cut back by 6 bases and J by 6 bases. The germline gives CDR1 MNHEY, CDR2 SMNVEV (reference sequence). The CDR3 nucleotides are TGTGCCAGCAGGCAGGGACTAGCGGCCATCAATGAGCAGTTCTTC. Its translation: CASRQGLAAINEQFF.

The chain carries TRBV10-2 and TRBJ2-2, with D maybe TRBD2 (6 bases). Germline CDR1 reads WSHSY; CDR2 reads SAAADI. The length of the CDR3 is 14 residues. Trimming shortened V by 6 bases and J by 2 bases, and 10 bases separated the two germline ends. CDR3 protein: CASRWGLNTGELFF. The CDR3 DNA is TGCGCCAGCAGGTGGGGACTCAACACCGGGGAGCTGTTTTTT.

V usage is TRBV25-1 and J usage is TRBJ2-5; the match to TRBD1 covers 11 bases. Germline lookup yields CDR1 MGHDK and CDR2 SYGVNS. Trimming at V came to 6 bases and at J to 1 base, leaving 1 base not matched to a gene. The CDR3 sequence is 14 residues long. The CDR3 DNA reads TGTGCCAGCAGCGGGACAGGGGGCCAAGAGACCCAGTACTTC. This gives the protein CASSGTGGQETQYF. The full variable domain, its missing parts supplied by reference TRBV25-1 and TRBJ2-5, is EADIYQTPRYLVIGTGKKITLECSQTMGHDKMYWYQQDPGMELHLIHYSYGVNSTEKGDLSSESTVSRIRTEHFPLTLESARPSHTSQYLCASSGTGGQETQYFGPGTRLLVL.

This clone came up a few times. The gene calls are TRBV5-1 and TRBJ1-1; the D is unclear. The CDR3 has 14 amino acids. The germline V gene has CDR1 SGHRS and CDR2 YFSETQ. Trimming took 1 base from V and 2 from J, leaving 9 bases between them. The CDR3 region is CASSLRTDNTEAFF. CDR3 DNA sequence: TGCGCCAGCAGCTTGAGGACTGACAACACTGAAGCTTTCTTT.

In its sample, this clone was seen a few times. The J gene is TRBJ1-2, the V gene TRBV19; D perhaps matches TRBD1 (5 bases). Between the trimmed V and J ends, which lost 3 bases and 3 bases, there was a span of 20 bases. CDR1 and CDR2 (germline): LNHDA, SQIVND (reference sequence). This CDR3 is built from 17 residues. This chain's CDR3 is CASSIPPEWGPYYGYTF. The CDR3 DNA sequence: TGTGCCAGTAGTATCCCTCCCGAGTGGGGCCCCTACTATGGCTACACCTTC.

This chain uses TRBV5-1 with TRBJ2-5; 7 bases are shared with TRBD2. V was clipped by 0 bases and J by 3 bases; unmatched bases: 5. The CDR3 contains 15 residues. Germline V lookup: CDR1 SGHRS, CDR2 YFSETQ. Written as DNA, the CDR3 is TGCGCCAGCAGCTTGGCCGGAGCGGGAAAAGAGACCCAGTACTTC. Translation: CASSLAGAGKETQYF.